These 15 T cell receptor beta chains originate from one sample sequenced in a study of shared clonotypes between healthy human individuals. Produced via immunoSEQ multiplex PCR; TCRdb's table is partial and in-frame only. The table includes just over 2,000,000 clones, 95% detected once. Sequencing input: naive CD4+ T cells sorted from blood. Indicated subset: CD45RA+ positively selected. The receptors were sampled from a man younger than 30 in good health.

The chain joins TRBV7-2 to TRBJ2-3; TRBD2 matches at 7 bases. The CDR3 is made up of 15 amino acids. V lost 2 bases, J lost 4 bases, and 6 bases stayed unmatched. CDR1 is SGHTA, CDR2 FQGNSA, per germline. CDR3 DNA sequence: TGTGCCAGCAGCTTACGGGGGAGGGCCGCAGATACGCAGTATTTT. Protein product: CASSLRGRAADTQYF.

J is TRBJ1-2 and V is TRBV5-4; maybe TRBD1 (5 bases). Germline V lookup: CDR1 SGHNT, CDR2 YYREEE (reference sequence). The CDR3 runs 15 residues. The ends were cut back, 0 bases at V and 3 bases at J, with 12 bases in the middle. CDR3 DNA sequence: TGTGCCAGCAGCTTGGGGGGCGGGTTAGACTATGGCTACACCTTC. It specifies CASSLGGGLDYGYTF.

The V gene is TRBV5-8, the J gene TRBJ1-3; no clear D. Trimming removed 0 bases at V and 0 bases at J, with 7 bases between. CDR3 length equals 15 residues. The germline V gene encodes CDR1 SGHTS and CDR2 YDEGEE. CDR3 sequence: CASSLARSSGNTIYF. The CDR3 nucleotides read TGTGCCAGCAGCTTGGCCCGGAGCTCTGGAAACACCATATATTTT. The variable domain in full, completed from reference TRBV5-8 and TRBJ1-3, reads EAGVTQSPTHLIKTRGQQATLRCSPISGHTSVYWYQQALGLGLQFLLWYDEGEERNRGNFPPRFSGRQFPNYSSELNVNALELEDSALYLCASSLARSSGNTIYFGEGSWLTVV.

Comments on this clone: The same CDR3 is also encoded by other DNA sequences in this sample. The chain has TRBV6-5 and TRBJ2-7; 8 bases align to TRBD1. The J segment lost 4 bases and the V segment lost 2 bases, leaving 7 bases of the junction unmatched. Germline V CDR1 and CDR2: MNHEY, SVGAGI. The CDR3 is 15 amino acids. CDR3 bases: TGTGCCAGCAGTTACCGAGGACAGGGAGGATACGAGCAGTACTTC. Translating gives CASSYRGQGGYEQYF.

The chain is built from TRBV6-6 and TRBJ2-2; D is uncertain. The CDR3 extends over 11 amino acids. The germline V and J ends were trimmed by 4 bases and 6 bases, with 3 bases remaining between them. CDR1 and CDR2 (germline): MNHNY, SVGAGI (reference sequence). The CDR3 loop is CASSSAGELFF. DNA of the CDR3: TGTGCCAGCAGTTCTGCCGGGGAGCTGTTTTTT.

The J gene is TRBJ1-5, the V gene TRBV9; no clear D. From germline, CDR1 is SGDLS and CDR2 YYNGEE. This CDR3 has 12 amino acids. V was cut by 0 bases and J by 5 bases, with 3 bases left in between. CDR3 in DNA: TGTGCCAGCAGCGTAGAGGATCAGCCCCAGCATTTT. It codes for CASSVEDQPQHF.

The chain employs TRBV4-3 and TRBJ1-2; 7 nucleotides line up with TRBD1. From germline, CDR1 is LGHNA and CDR2 YSLEER. CDR3 length equals 15 residues. With V trimmed by 3 bases and J by 4 bases, 8 bases remained unmatched. The CDR3 sequence is CASSQAPGQSYGYTF. For the CDR3, the DNA is TGCGCCAGCAGCCAGGCACCGGGACAGAGCTATGGCTACACCTTC.

The chain couples TRBV6-5 to TRBJ2-7; 7 positions match TRBD1. The germline V gene encodes CDR1 MNHEY and CDR2 SVGAGI. CDR3 size: 14 residues. V lost 0 bases, J lost 4 bases, and 3 bases stayed unmatched. CDR3 residues: CASSYSLGQYEQYF. CDR3 nucleotide sequence: TGTGCCAGCAGTTACTCGTTGGGACAGTACGAGCAGTACTTC.

The V call is TRBV30, the J call TRBJ2-2; perhaps TRBD1 as D (6 bases). Trimming removed 0 bases at V and 1 base at J, with 6 bases between. The CDR3 consists of 14 residues. The V gene's germline CDR1 is GTSNPN and CDR2 SVGIG (reference sequence). Written as DNA, the CDR3 is TGTGCCTGGAGTGTACAGGGGAACACCGGGGAGCTGTTTTTT. Amino acid sequence: CAWSVQGNTGELFF.

The chain has TRBV6-5 and TRBJ2-3; 8 bases map to TRBD1. The CDR3 is 13 amino acids. The junction had 4 bases not matched to a gene; V was cut back by 11 bases and J by 0 bases. Germline loops: CDR1 MNHEY, CDR2 SVGAGI. The CDR3 here is CACYRGSTDTQYF. The CDR3 DNA reads as TGTGCCTGCTACAGGGGGAGCACAGATACGCAGTATTTT.

The rearrangement links TRBV2 to TRBJ2-4; no firm D call. The CDR3 is 15 amino acids. V lost 0 bases to trimming and J lost 7 bases, with 13 bases between them. Germline V gene lookup returns CDR1 SNHLY and CDR2 FYNNEI. The CDR3 here is CASSEALASWNIQYF. CDR3 DNA: TGTGCCAGCAGTGAAGCGCTTGCCTCATGGAACATTCAGTACTTC.

V is TRBV10-3 and J is TRBJ1-3; D gene unclear. Per germline, CDR1 ENHRY and CDR2 SYGVKD. Trimming removed 0 bases from V and 0 bases from J, with 9 bases in between. The CDR3 contains 16 residues. This CDR3 is CAISESAGSSGNTIYF. CDR3 nucleotides: TGTGCCATCAGTGAGTCCGCCGGGAGCTCTGGAAACACCATATATTTT.

In regard to this clone: Distinct nucleotide sequences in the sample also encode this CDR3. This chain links TRBV30 with TRBJ2-2; D is possibly TRBD2 (5 bases). Germline CDR1 GTSNPN, CDR2 SVGIG (reference sequence). CDR3 size: 13 residues. The V end was cut by 0 bases, the J end by 5 bases, with 7 bases between. As DNA, the CDR3 is TGTGCCTGGAGTGTACTAGGGACCGGGGAGCTGTTTTTT. Its translation: CAWSVLGTGELFF.

Concerning this clone itself: This CDR3 is also generated by other DNA sequences in the sample. The chain couples TRBV7-2 to TRBJ1-2; the match to TRBD1 covers 7 bases. The ends lost 1 base at V and 4 bases at J; junction bases unmatched: 6. This CDR3 is 15 amino acids long. Germline CDR1 is SGHTA and CDR2 is FQGNSA. The CDR3 is CASSLVVGGSYGYTF. CDR3 sequence (DNA): TGTGCCAGCAGCTTAGTTGTAGGGGGCAGCTATGGCTACACCTTC.

V and J are TRBV5-1 and TRBJ1-5; D unresolved. The CDR3 loop spans 14 amino acids. Germline CDR1 and CDR2: SGHRS and YFSETQ. V shed 4 bases and J shed 3 bases, with 11 bases lying between them. Here the CDR3 DNA reads TGCGCCAGCAGCCCCGGGCAGACCAATCAGCCCCAGCATTTT. Its translation is CASSPGQTNQPQHF. The full variable domain, rest sourced from reference TRBV5-1 and TRBJ1-5, is KAGVTQTPRYLIKTRGQQVTLSCSPISGHRSVSWYQQTPGQGLQFLFEYFSETQRNKGNFPGRFSGRQFSNSRSEMNVSTLELGDSALYLCASSPGQTNQPQHFGDGTRLSIL.